A single sample is the source of the 21 T cell receptor beta chains below, sequenced in a study of blood T cell repertoires in COVID-19. Method: immunoSEQ multiplex PCR; TCRdb's copy keeps in-frame clones and lacks some. In the table there are some 140,000 clones, roughly 80% of which are singletons. Material for sequencing was peripheral blood. These receptors all come from a man aged 55 to 70 who had recovered from COVID-19.

Only one count was recorded for this clone. The chain links TRBV5-4 to TRBJ1-6, with D unresolved. Trimming shortened V by 2 bases and J by 7 bases, and 7 bases separated the two germline ends. Germline values: CDR1 SGHNT, CDR2 YYREEE (reference sequence). This CDR3 spans 13 amino acids. Written as DNA, the CDR3 is TGTGCCAGCAGCTTAACAGTGAATTCACCCCTCCACTTT. This codes for CASSLTVNSPLHF.

The gene calls are TRBV5-1 and TRBJ2-7; TRBD1 aligns across 11 bases. The V gene's germline CDR1 is SGHRS and CDR2 YFSETQ. This CDR3 is built from 15 residues. V was pared by 4 bases and J by 6 bases, with 9 bases of the junction left unmatched. The CDR3 spells CASSGPDRGLSEQYF. The CDR3 nucleotides are TGCGCCAGCAGCGGACCGGACAGGGGGCTTTCCGAGCAGTACTTC.

This chain connects TRBV4-3 to TRBJ2-7, with 7 positions matching TRBD1. There are 15 residues in the CDR3. Germline lookup yields CDR1 LGHNA and CDR2 YSLEER. V shed 1 base, J shed 3 bases, and the junction held 6 bases outside the gene matches. The CDR3 nucleotides read TGCGCCAGCAGCCAAGGTCCAGGGGGACACTACGAGCAGTACTTC. Translating gives CASSQGPGGHYEQYF.

V usage is TRBV4-2 and J usage is TRBJ2-1; 9 bases are shared with TRBD1. The J segment lost 4 bases and the V segment lost 0 bases, leaving 10 bases of the junction unmatched. CDR1 and CDR2 (germline): LGHNA, YNFKEQ. CDR3 size: 18 residues. CDR3 sequence reads: CASSQEPKGQGGYNEQFF. CDR3 in DNA: TGTGCCAGCAGCCAAGAGCCTAAGGGACAGGGAGGGTACAATGAGCAGTTCTTC.

This CDR3 reads CASSLSGETQYF. CDR3 sequence (DNA): TGTGCCAGCAGTTTATCGGGGGAGACCCAGTACTTC. The gene calls are TRBV12-3 or TRBV12-4 and TRBJ2-5, with a tentative D call TRBD2 (5 bases). This CDR3 has 12 amino acids. V dropped 2 bases and J dropped 5 bases, with 6 bases sitting between them.

The J gene is TRBJ2-2, the V gene TRBV2; TRBD2 agrees at 9 bases. This CDR3 has 15 residues. Trimming removed 5 bases from V and 0 bases from J; junction bases left unmatched: 1. The germline CDR1 and CDR2 sequences are SNHLY and FYNNEI. The CDR3 bases are TGTGCCAGCAGTCCTAGCGGGGCGAACACCGGGGAGCTGTTTTTT. It specifies CASSPSGANTGELFF.

This sequence joins TRBV15 and TRBJ2-3, with 9 bases aligning to TRBD2. Germline V lookup: CDR1 LNHNV, CDR2 YYDKDF (reference sequence). J lost 0 bases, V lost 0 bases, and 4 bases had no gene match. The CDR3 is 17 amino acids. Here the CDR3 DNA reads TGTGCCACCAGCAGAGAAGCTAGCGGGGATAGCACAGATACGCAGTATTTT. The encoded protein is CATSREASGDSTDTQYF. The full variable domain, with the rest looked up from reference TRBV15 and TRBJ2-3, is DAMVIQNPRYQVTQFGKPVTLSCSQTLNHNVMYWYQQKSSQAPKLLFHYYDKDFNNEADTPDNFQSRRPNTSFCFLDIRSPGLGDTAMYLCATSREASGDSTDTQYFGPGTRLTVL.

The chain has TRBV29-1 and TRBJ2-7, with D maybe TRBD1 (7 bases). The V gene's germline CDR1 is SQVTM and CDR2 ANQGSEA. This CDR3 comprises 12 residues. The ends were cut back, 4 bases at V and 6 bases at J, with 13 bases in the middle. The CDR3 region has the DNA TGCAGCGTTGGACAGGGAGGACGCGAGCAGTACTTC. It specifies CSVGQGGREQYF.

The chain combines TRBV6-2 or TRBV6-3 with TRBJ2-5; no reliable D call. The V gene lost 6 bases and the J gene lost 5 bases, with 7 bases spanning the gap. The CDR3 loop spans 11 amino acids. The germline V gene has CDR1 MNHEY and CDR2 SVGEGT. The CDR3 bases are TGTGCCAGCAGCTCCTCCGAGACCCAGTACTTC. This encodes CASSSSETQYF.

This clone is a singleton in its sample. The rearrangement uses TRBV19 and TRBJ2-2; no firm D call. The germline gives CDR1 LNHDA, CDR2 SQIVND (reference sequence). The CDR3 has 15 amino acids. Trimming took 7 bases from V and 2 from J, leaving 14 bases between them. CDR3 in amino acids: CASTLTVDNTGELFF. CDR3 DNA sequence: TGTGCCAGTACCCTTACAGTGGATAACACCGGGGAGCTGTTTTTT.

The CDR3 region has the DNA TGTGCCAGCAGCCAAGCCGGGACAGGGCAAAATGAAAAACTGTTTTTT. Its protein is CASSQAGTGQNEKLFF. The chain has TRBV3-1 (or the pseudogene TRBV3-2) and TRBJ1-4; TRBD1 agrees at 9 bases. Germline-derived CDR1 and CDR2 are LGHDT and YNNKEL (reference sequence). The CDR3 is 16 amino acids. V gave up 1 base and J gave up 5 bases; unmatched junction bases: 5.

The rearrangement links TRBV27 to TRBJ2-3, with a weak D call TRBD1 (6 bases). Trimming pared 3 bases from V and 2 bases from J, leaving 18 bases between. CDR1 is MNHEY and CDR2 is SMNVEV in the germline V gene (reference sequence). The CDR3 totals 17 residues. CDR3 nucleotide sequence: TGTGCCAGCAGTTTTTCTCCTGTAACAGGGATCACAGATACGCAGTATTTT. Its protein is CASSFSPVTGITDTQYF.

Here the CDR3 DNA reads TGTGCCAGCAGTGATAAACTAGCGGGGGGGGAGACCCAGTACTTC. This codes for CASSDKLAGGETQYF. The V gene is TRBV2, the J gene TRBJ2-5; TRBD2 agrees at 13 bases. The CDR3 sequence is 15 residues long. Germline values: CDR1 SNHLY, CDR2 FYNNEI. V lost 3 bases to trimming and J lost 5 bases; unmatched junction nucleotides: 3.

This clone appeared many times. The CDR3 DNA is TGTGCCAGCTTGTCGGGCACTGAAGCTTTCTTT. It is translated as CASLSGTEAFF. The chain links TRBV28 to TRBJ1-1, with unresolved D. V lost 8 bases and J 4 bases, leaving 8 bases between the germline ends. In germline, CDR1 is MDHEN, CDR2 SYDVKM. The CDR3 runs 11 residues.

The table lists this clone with a few counts. The V and J genes are TRBV7-9 and TRBJ1-3, with 7 bases aligning to TRBD1. This CDR3 has 13 residues. From germline, CDR1 is SEHNR and CDR2 FQNEAQ (reference sequence). The J segment lost 11 bases and the V segment lost 3 bases, leaving 7 bases of the junction unmatched. This chain's CDR3 is CASSFTGEGAIYF. DNA for the CDR3: TGTGCCAGCAGCTTTACAGGGGAAGGGGCCATATATTTT.

The CDR3 loop is CASSIRDNNSPLHF. The CDR3 bases are TGTGCCAGTAGTATACGGGATAATAATTCACCCCTCCACTTT. The chain uses TRBV19 and TRBJ1-6, with D hard to call. The V end was cut by 2 bases, the J end by 5 bases, with 7 bases between. The germline CDR1 and CDR2 sequences are LNHDA and SQIVND (reference sequence). The CDR3 is made up of 14 amino acids.

This clone occurred many times. V and J are TRBV4-1 and TRBJ2-1, with TRBD1 identical over 12 bases. CDR1 is MGHRA and CDR2 is YSYEKL in the germline V gene. This CDR3 spans 14 amino acids. V was pared by 4 bases and J by 9 bases, with 4 bases of the junction left unmatched. Written as DNA, the CDR3 is TGCGCCAGCAGCCTGGGGACAGGGGGCGCTGAGCAGTTCTTC. Amino acids: CASSLGTGGAEQFF.

V is TRBV11-2 and J is TRBJ2-1; TRBD2 aligns across 14 bases. CDR3 length: 16 amino acids. CDR1 SGHAT and CDR2 FQNNGV come from the germline V gene. The trim removed 2 bases at V and 13 bases at J, leaving 10 bases unmatched. This CDR3 is CASSLRGGLAGEEQFF. The CDR3 bases are TGTGCCAGCAGCTTAAGGGGGGGACTAGCGGGAGAGGAACAGTTCTTC.

V usage is TRBV9 and J usage is TRBJ2-5; TRBD1 matches at 9 bases. With 0 bases clipped from V and 5 bases from J, the junction kept 5 bases outside the gene matches. The CDR3 length is 15 residues. The germline gives CDR1 SGDLS, CDR2 YYNGEE. The CDR3: CASSVDGTGKETQYF. The CDR3 bases are TGTGCCAGCAGCGTAGACGGGACAGGGAAGGAGACCCAGTACTTC.

The count of this clone is one. The CDR3 sequence: CASSSLAGVAYEQYF. The CDR3 DNA reads TGTGCCAGCAGTTCTCTAGCGGGTGTCGCCTACGAGCAGTACTTC. The chain carries TRBV28 and TRBJ2-7; 8 bases match TRBD2. The CDR3 runs to 15 residues. The germline V gene encodes CDR1 MDHEN and CDR2 SYDVKM. V shed 4 bases, J shed 2 bases, and the junction held 7 bases outside the gene matches.

The CDR3 spells CASSTPTGEETQYF. The CDR3 coding sequence is TGTGCCAGCAGCACTCCGACAGGCGAAGAGACCCAGTACTTC. The rearrangement links TRBV5-4 to TRBJ2-5, with D tentatively TRBD1 (6 bases). CDR3 length: 14 amino acids. Trimming shortened V by 4 bases and J by 3 bases, and 13 bases separated the two germline ends. Germline V gene sequence: CDR1 SGHNT, CDR2 YYREEE (reference sequence).